These 18 T cell receptor beta chains came from one sample sequenced in a study of OX40 agonist ivuxolimab in advanced cancers. Only in-frame clones appear in the TCRdb table, and some are missing; sequencing was by immunoSEQ multiplex PCR. The data hold around 50,000 clones, with about 83% observed a single time. Here the sequenced sample was CD4+ or CD8+ T cells sorted from blood, taken in a trial of the OX40 agonist ivuxolimab. Every receptor here comes from an adult with an advanced solid tumor such as melanoma, head and neck, liver or kidney cancer.

This chain uses TRBV18 with TRBJ2-1, with 10 bases that match TRBD1. V trimming: 3 bases; J trimming: 5 bases; junction bases outside the gene matches: 13. This CDR3 comprises 18 residues. CDR1 and CDR2 from the germline V gene are KGHSH and LQKENI. The chain's CDR3 is CASSPAGTGAPFNNEQFF. For the CDR3, the DNA is TGTGCCAGCTCACCTGCGGGGACAGGGGCCCCTTTTAACAATGAGCAGTTCTTC.

The chain has TRBV30 and TRBJ1-2; D call uncertain. This CDR3 spans 14 amino acids. V dropped 0 bases and J dropped 7 bases, with 15 bases sitting between them. Germline values: CDR1 GTSNPN, CDR2 SVGIG (reference sequence). CDR3 DNA sequence: TGTGCCTGGAGTGTACCAGGTTTGTACGGTGGCTACACCTTC. It translates to CAWSVPGLYGGYTF.

The chain combines TRBV7-3 with TRBJ2-2; possibly TRBD1 for D (5 bases). V was clipped by 4 bases and J by 7 bases, with 13 bases between them. Germline V gene sequence: CDR1 SGHTA, CDR2 FQGTGA. The CDR3 runs to 14 residues. Here the CDR3 reads CASSSGPGGGELFF. In DNA, the CDR3 is TGTGCCAGCAGCTCAGGGCCGGGCGGCGGGGAGCTGTTTTTT.

V usage is TRBV7-2 and J usage is TRBJ2-1; possibly TRBD1 or TRBD2 for D (5 bases each). CDR1 is SGHTA, CDR2 FQGNSA, per germline. The CDR3 is 13 residues long. The ends were cut back, 1 base at V and 8 bases at J, with 9 bases in the middle. This CDR3 is CASSLGWGYEQFF. As DNA, the CDR3 is TGTGCCAGCAGCTTAGGATGGGGGTATGAGCAGTTCTTC.

The chain combines TRBV25-1 with TRBJ1-1, with D maybe TRBD1 (6 bases). This CDR3 comprises 14 residues. Between the trimmed V and J ends, which lost 6 bases and 0 bases, there was a span of 11 bases. The germline V gene has CDR1 MGHDK and CDR2 SYGVNS. CDR3 sequence reads: CASSLGQLNTEAFF. CDR3 bases: TGTGCCAGCAGCCTTGGACAGTTGAACACTGAAGCTTTCTTT.

This clone came up once. The chain is built from TRBV4-2 and TRBJ2-1; D remains ambiguous. Trimming took 2 bases from V and 5 from J, leaving 4 bases between them. The CDR3 is made up of 12 amino acids. Per germline, CDR1 LGHNA and CDR2 YNFKEQ. The CDR3 DNA follows: TGTGCCAGCAGCCAAAGAGACAATGAGCAGTTCTTC. Its protein is CASSQRDNEQFF.

This chain's CDR3 is CASSLSSWAQPQHF. As DNA, the CDR3 is TGTGCCAGCAGTTTATCGAGTTGGGCGCAGCCCCAGCATTTT. The V and J genes are TRBV27 and TRBJ1-5; the D is unclear. Trimming cost V 0 bases and J 7 bases, with 10 bases left between them. In germline, CDR1 is MNHEY, CDR2 SMNVEV (reference sequence). The CDR3 spans 14 residues.

This chain joins TRBV29-1 and TRBJ2-4; tentatively, D is TRBD1 (6 bases). The CDR3 is 12 residues long. V gave up 7 bases and J gave up 4 bases, with 11 bases separating them. Looked up from germline, CDR1 is SQVTM and CDR2 is ANQGSEA. CDR3 bases: TGCAGCGCTGGACAGCCTAAAAACATTCAGTACTTC. Encoded protein: CSAGQPKNIQYF.

The rearrangement uses TRBV29-1 and TRBJ1-1; D not certain. There are 12 residues in the CDR3. The germline gives CDR1 SQVTM, CDR2 ANQGSEA. The V end was cut by 4 bases, the J end by 1 base, with 7 bases between. This CDR3 reads CSVVGGNTEAFF. The CDR3 DNA sequence: TGCAGCGTTGTGGGAGGGAACACTGAAGCTTTCTTT.

The chain employs TRBV7-9 and TRBJ1-2; D remains unclear. Trimming stripped 1 base from V and 7 bases from J, with 16 bases between. Germline assignment: CDR1 SEHNR and CDR2 FQNEAQ (reference sequence). CDR3 length: 15 amino acids. The CDR3 sequence: CASSLESRSWTGYTF. CDR3 bases: TGTGCCAGCAGCTTAGAGTCTCGTTCGTGGACTGGCTACACCTTC.

This chain uses TRBV6-1 with TRBJ1-6; no definite D call. The germline gives CDR1 MNHNS, CDR2 SASEGT. The V gene lost 7 bases and the J gene lost 8 bases, with 15 bases spanning the gap. This CDR3 comprises 14 residues. The CDR3, as DNA: TGTGCCAGCATCGGGTGGGCCGTGGATTCACCCCTCCACTTT. Translated: CASIGWAVDSPLHF.

This sequence joins TRBV10-3 and TRBJ2-2, with 8 bases fitting TRBD2. The CDR3 covers 16 residues. V was pared by 3 bases and J by 6 bases, with 9 bases of the junction left unmatched. Germline V lookup: CDR1 ENHRY, CDR2 SYGVKD. The CDR3 region has the DNA TGTGCCATCAGTGAATTTGGGGGACTAGACGCCGGGGAGCTGTTTTTT. Residues: CAISEFGGLDAGELFF.

The chain employs TRBV9 and TRBJ1-6, with 7 positions matching TRBD1. The germline V gene encodes CDR1 SGDLS and CDR2 YYNGEE. The CDR3 extends over 14 amino acids. With 4 bases clipped from V and 10 bases from J, the junction kept 8 bases outside the gene matches. CDR3 protein: CASSSETGSSPLHF. Written as DNA, the CDR3 is TGTGCCAGCAGCTCAGAGACAGGGAGCTCACCCCTCCACTTT.

V usage is TRBV9 and J usage is TRBJ1-1; D remains unclear. This CDR3 has 12 residues. V was trimmed by 5 bases and J by 4 bases, leaving 9 bases between them. Germline V gene data show CDR1 as SGDLS and CDR2 as YYNGEE. In DNA, the CDR3 is TGTGCCAGCAGTCGAATAGTCACTGAAGCTTTCTTT. Its translation is CASSRIVTEAFF. The full variable domain, completed using reference TRBV9 and TRBJ1-1, is DSGVTQTPKHLITATGQRVTLRCSPRSGDLSVYWYQQSLDQGLQFLIQYYNGEERAKGNILERFSAQQFPDLHSELNLSSLELGDSALYFCASSRIVTEAFFGQGTRLTVV.

The V and J genes are TRBV6-5 and TRBJ2-1; unclear D gene. CDR1 and CDR2 (germline): MNHEY, SVGAGI. The CDR3 consists of 15 residues. Between the trimmed V and J ends, which lost 0 bases and 7 bases, there was a span of 13 bases. CDR3: CASSYSRQAENEQFF. The CDR3 bases are TGTGCCAGCAGTTACTCGCGGCAGGCGGAGAATGAGCAGTTCTTC.

Of note for this clone: This may stem from a read error, because a much larger clone lies one nucleotide away. The sample carries other DNA sequences with the same CDR3. The chain joins TRBV5-1 to TRBJ1-4; maybe TRBD1 (5 bases). Germline V gene sequence: CDR1 SGHRS, CDR2 YFSETQ. Trimming took off 4 bases at V and 0 bases at J, with 13 bases between the two ends. There are 16 residues in the CDR3. The CDR3 coding sequence is TGCGCCAGCAGCCTGGACGGGGCTTCAACTAATGAAAAACTGTTTTTT. Amino acid sequence: CASSLDGASTNEKLFF.

As DNA, the CDR3 is TGTGCCAGCACGGCGGGAGGACAGCTGGGGGAGCTGTTTTTT. Translation: CASTAGGQLGELFF. The chain joins TRBV6-6 to TRBJ2-2; 8 bases align to TRBD2. The CDR3 covers 14 residues. The germline gives CDR1 MNHNY, CDR2 SVGAGI (reference sequence). V lost 7 bases to trimming and J lost 8 bases; unmatched junction nucleotides: 9.

This chain uses TRBV5-1 with TRBJ1-1; D is possibly TRBD1 (5 bases). The germline CDR1 and CDR2 sequences are SGHRS and YFSETQ. The CDR3 spans 13 residues. V lost 9 bases and J lost 3, with 15 bases in between. DNA for the CDR3: TGCGCCACCCGACTCGACAGCTACACTGAAGCTTTCTTT. Protein product: CATRLDSYTEAFF.